This TCR beta chain was found in a study of T cell repertoires in cytomegalovirus infection. TCRdb independently ran MiXCR on the reads; one entry per CDR3 protein. Altogether about 530,000 distinct CDR3 sequences are present, around 27% being singletons, with the ten largest covering around 14%. In its sample, this clonotype was seen a few times. The germline gene is not matched at one end of the junction; a read error may be the cause. The CDR3 covers 11 residues. CDR1 is MNHEY and CDR2 is SVGEGT in the germline V gene. The chain links TRBV6-2 or TRBV6-3 to TRBJ2-1; the D is unclear. The source material was PBMCs. This clonotype originated in a human donor in good health (CMV status not recorded). Some clones in this sample may be carry-over from other donors' samples. The CDR3 nucleotides read TGTGCCAGCAGTAACTCCAATGAGCAGTTCTTC. This sequence encodes CASSNSNEQFF.